The text below deals with one T cell receptor beta chain. Its matching antigen is unknown. This specimen belongs to a study of T cells in pancreatic ductal adenocarcinoma. Study conclusions and caveats: Tumors hold more CD45RO+ effector T cells, which may bias toward lower diversity.

No neoadjuvant therapy was given to the selected pancreatic ductal adenocarcinoma patients before their surgery. Data came from immunoSEQ multiplex PCR; TCRdb stores just in-frame clones and leaves some out. Of 15,000 to 20,000 clones listed, more than 70% were seen once; the top ten hold around 0.94%. J gave up 0 bases and V 10 bases, and 12 bases lay outside the gene matches. The CDR3 extends over 16 amino acids. Germline V gene data show CDR1 as LNHDA and CDR2 as SQIVND (reference sequence). Sequenced: PBMCs. The chain couples TRBV19 to TRBJ2-3; 8 positions agree with TRBD1. This TCR derives from a human donor with pancreatic ductal adenocarcinoma. The DNA of the CDR3 is TGTGCCACCACGCGATGGGGACAGGCTAGCACAGATACGCAGTATTTT. This translates into CATTRWGQASTDTQYF.